Reported below is one T cell receptor (beta chain). The entry originates in a study of blood T cell repertoires in COVID-19. Overall study context: Donors in the United States, Italy and Spain gave samples during acute or convalescent COVID-19.

Methods used by the authors: Reference gene primers were amplified, and this amplification served to estimate nucleated cell counts. Assay used: immunoSEQ multiplex PCR; TCRdb lists only in-frame clones, some missing. V and J calls and clone size come straight from that table; D and trimming were deduced from the DNA. Counted here are approximately 300,000 clones, 75% to 90% occurring once; the ten biggest clones make up around 1.8%. Sequenced input: PBMCs or T cells enriched from blood (not recorded which). This receptor was identified in a woman aged 25 to 45 who had been exposed to COVID-19.

This CDR3 is CASSSFGYERGEQFF. The CDR3 DNA sequence: TGTGCCAGCAGCTCCTTCGGTTACGAAAGAGGTGAGCAGTTCTTC. The chain is built from TRBV11-3 and TRBJ2-1, with D unresolved. V lost 4 bases, J lost 9 bases, and 19 bases lay in between. The CDR3 has 15 amino acids. Germline-derived CDR1 and CDR2 are SGHNT and YENEEA.